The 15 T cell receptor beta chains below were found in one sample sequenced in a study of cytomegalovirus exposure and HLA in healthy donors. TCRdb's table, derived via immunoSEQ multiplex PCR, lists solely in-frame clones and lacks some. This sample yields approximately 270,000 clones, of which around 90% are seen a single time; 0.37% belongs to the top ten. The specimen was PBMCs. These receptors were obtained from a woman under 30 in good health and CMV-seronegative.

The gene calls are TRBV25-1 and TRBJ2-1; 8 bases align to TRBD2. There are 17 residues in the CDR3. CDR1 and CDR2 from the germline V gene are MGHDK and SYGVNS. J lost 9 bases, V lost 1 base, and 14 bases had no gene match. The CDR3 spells CASSEWGSGDGGIEQFF. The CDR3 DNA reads TGTGCCAGCAGTGAATGGGGTAGCGGGGATGGAGGTATTGAGCAGTTCTTC.

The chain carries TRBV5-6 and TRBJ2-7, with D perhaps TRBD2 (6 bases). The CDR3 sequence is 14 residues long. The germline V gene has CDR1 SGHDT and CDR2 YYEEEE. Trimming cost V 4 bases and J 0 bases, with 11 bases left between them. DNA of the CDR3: TGTGCCAGCAGCCCGGGACTTAACTCCTACGAGCAGTACGTC. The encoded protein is CASSPGLNSYEQYV.

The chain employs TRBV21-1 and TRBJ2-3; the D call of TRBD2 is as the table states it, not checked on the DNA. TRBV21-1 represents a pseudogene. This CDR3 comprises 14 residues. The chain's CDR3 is CASRGGSRGDTQYF. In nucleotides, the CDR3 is TGTGCCAGCAGAGGAGGTTCACGCGGGGATACGCAGTATTTT.

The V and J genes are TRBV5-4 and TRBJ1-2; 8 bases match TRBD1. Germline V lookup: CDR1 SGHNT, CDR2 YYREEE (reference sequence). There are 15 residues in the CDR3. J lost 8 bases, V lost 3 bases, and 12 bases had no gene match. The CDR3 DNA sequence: TGTGCCAGCAGCTCCTTGCAGGGGGCCCTTGGCGGCTACACCTTC. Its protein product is CASSSLQGALGGYTF.

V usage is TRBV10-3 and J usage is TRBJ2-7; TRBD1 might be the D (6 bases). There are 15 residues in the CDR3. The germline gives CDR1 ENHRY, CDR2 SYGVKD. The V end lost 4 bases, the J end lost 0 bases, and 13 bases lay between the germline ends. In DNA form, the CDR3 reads TGTGCCATCAGTGGGCCCGGGACACCCTCCTACGAGCAGTACGTC. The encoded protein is CAISGPGTPSYEQYV.

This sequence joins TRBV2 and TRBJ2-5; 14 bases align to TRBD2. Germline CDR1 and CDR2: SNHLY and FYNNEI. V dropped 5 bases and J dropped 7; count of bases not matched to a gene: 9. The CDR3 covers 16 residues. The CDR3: CASSSGLAGAGGTQYF. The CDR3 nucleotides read TGTGCCAGCAGTTCGGGACTAGCGGGGGCCGGGGGGACCCAGTACTTC.

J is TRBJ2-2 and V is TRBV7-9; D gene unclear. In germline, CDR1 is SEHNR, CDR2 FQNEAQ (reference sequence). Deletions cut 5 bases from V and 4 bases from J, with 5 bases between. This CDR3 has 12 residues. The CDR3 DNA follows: TGTGCCAGCAGCGGGCTCACCGGGGAGCTGTTTTTT. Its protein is CASSGLTGELFF.

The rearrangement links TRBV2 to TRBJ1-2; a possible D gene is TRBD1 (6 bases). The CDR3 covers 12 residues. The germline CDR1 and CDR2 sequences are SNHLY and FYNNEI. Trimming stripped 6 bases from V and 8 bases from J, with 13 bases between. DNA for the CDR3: TGTGCCAGCAGGGACGACAGGATGGGCTACACCTTC. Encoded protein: CASRDDRMGYTF.

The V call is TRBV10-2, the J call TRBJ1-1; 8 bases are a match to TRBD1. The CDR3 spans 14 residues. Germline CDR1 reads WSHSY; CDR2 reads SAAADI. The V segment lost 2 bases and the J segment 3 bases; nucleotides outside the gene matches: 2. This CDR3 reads CASSEGTGDTEAFF. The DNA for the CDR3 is TGCGCCAGCAGTGAGGGGACAGGCGACACTGAAGCTTTCTTT.

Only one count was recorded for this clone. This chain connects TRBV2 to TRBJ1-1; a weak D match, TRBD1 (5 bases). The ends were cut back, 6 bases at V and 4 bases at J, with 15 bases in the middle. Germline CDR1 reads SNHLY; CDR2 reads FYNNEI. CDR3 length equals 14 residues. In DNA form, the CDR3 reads TGTGCCAGCAGGGGCAGGGAGGTTGTCACTGAAGCTTTCTTT. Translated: CASRGREVVTEAFF.

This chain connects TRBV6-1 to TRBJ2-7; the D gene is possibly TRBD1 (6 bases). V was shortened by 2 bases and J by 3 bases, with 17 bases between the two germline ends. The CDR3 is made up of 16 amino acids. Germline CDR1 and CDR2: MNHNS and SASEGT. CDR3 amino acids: CASSERQGTPYYEQYV. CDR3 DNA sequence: TGTGCCAGCAGTGAACGCCAGGGGACACCCTACTACGAGCAGTACGTC.

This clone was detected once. CDR3 nucleotide sequence: TGTGCCAGCAGCCGGACTGTCGTTGGCAGCTCTGGAAACACCATATATTTT. Its protein product is CASSRTVVGSSGNTIYF. The gene calls are TRBV11-1 and TRBJ1-3, with D unclear. Germline V gene lookup returns CDR1 SGHAT and CDR2 FQDESV (reference sequence). Trimming left V 5 bases short and J 0 bases short, with 17 bases between. The CDR3 spans 17 residues.

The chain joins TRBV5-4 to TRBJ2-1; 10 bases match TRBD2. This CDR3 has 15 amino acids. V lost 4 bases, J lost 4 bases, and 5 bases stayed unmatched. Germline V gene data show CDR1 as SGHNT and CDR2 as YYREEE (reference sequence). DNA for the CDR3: TGTGCCAGCAGCACGAGACTAGCGGGTTACAATGAGCAGTTCTTC. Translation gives CASSTRLAGYNEQFF.

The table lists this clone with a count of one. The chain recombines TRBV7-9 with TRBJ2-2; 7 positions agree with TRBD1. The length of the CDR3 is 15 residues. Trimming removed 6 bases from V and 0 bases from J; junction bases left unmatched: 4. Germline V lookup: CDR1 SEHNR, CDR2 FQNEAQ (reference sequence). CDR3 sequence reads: CASREGTANTGELFF. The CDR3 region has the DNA TGTGCCAGCAGAGAGGGGACAGCGAACACCGGGGAGCTGTTTTTT.

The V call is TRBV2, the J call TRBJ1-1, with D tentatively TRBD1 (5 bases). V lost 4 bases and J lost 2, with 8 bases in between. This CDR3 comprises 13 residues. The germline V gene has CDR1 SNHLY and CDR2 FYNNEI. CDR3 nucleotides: TGTGCCAGCAGTGGACAGCCCAACACTGAAGCTTTCTTT. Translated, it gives CASSGQPNTEAFF.